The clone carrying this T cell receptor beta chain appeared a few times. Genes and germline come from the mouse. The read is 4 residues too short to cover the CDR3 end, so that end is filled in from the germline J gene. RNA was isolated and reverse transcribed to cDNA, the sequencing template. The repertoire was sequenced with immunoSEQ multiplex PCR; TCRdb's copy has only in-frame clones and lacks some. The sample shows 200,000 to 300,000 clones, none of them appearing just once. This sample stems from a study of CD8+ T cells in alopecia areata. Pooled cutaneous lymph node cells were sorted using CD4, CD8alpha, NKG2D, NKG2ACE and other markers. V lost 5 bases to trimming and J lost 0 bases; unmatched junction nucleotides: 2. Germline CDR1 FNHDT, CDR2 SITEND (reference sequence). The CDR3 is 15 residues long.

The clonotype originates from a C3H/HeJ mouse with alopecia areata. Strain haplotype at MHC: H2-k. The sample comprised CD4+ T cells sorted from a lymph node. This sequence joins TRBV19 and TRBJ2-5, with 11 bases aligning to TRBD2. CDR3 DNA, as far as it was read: TGTGCCAGCAGCGGACTGGGGGGTAACCAAGAC. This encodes CASSGLGGNQD. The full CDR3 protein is CASSGLGGNQDTQYF.